This T cell receptor (beta chain) came from a study of cytomegalovirus exposure and HLA in healthy donors. The PCR contained 60 Vbeta and 13 Jbeta primers. Measured with immunoSEQ multiplex PCR; TCRdb has only the in-frame clones, and not every one. Of 140,000 or so clones listed, roughly three fifths are singletons. Trimming took off 4 bases at V and 0 bases at J, with 11 bases between the two ends. The CDR3 consists of 15 residues. In germline, CDR1 is SGHRS, CDR2 YFSETQ. There are a few counts of this clone. Other DNA sequences within the sample encode an identical CDR3. The sequence came from a woman in her sixties in good health and CMV-seronegative. V and J are TRBV5-1 and TRBJ2-1; D possibly corresponds to TRBD2 (5 bases). Sequencing was done on a sample of PBMCs. The CDR3 here is CASSPRGPSYNEQFF. The CDR3 bases are TGCGCCAGCAGCCCCCGGGGTCCCTCCTACAATGAGCAGTTCTTC.